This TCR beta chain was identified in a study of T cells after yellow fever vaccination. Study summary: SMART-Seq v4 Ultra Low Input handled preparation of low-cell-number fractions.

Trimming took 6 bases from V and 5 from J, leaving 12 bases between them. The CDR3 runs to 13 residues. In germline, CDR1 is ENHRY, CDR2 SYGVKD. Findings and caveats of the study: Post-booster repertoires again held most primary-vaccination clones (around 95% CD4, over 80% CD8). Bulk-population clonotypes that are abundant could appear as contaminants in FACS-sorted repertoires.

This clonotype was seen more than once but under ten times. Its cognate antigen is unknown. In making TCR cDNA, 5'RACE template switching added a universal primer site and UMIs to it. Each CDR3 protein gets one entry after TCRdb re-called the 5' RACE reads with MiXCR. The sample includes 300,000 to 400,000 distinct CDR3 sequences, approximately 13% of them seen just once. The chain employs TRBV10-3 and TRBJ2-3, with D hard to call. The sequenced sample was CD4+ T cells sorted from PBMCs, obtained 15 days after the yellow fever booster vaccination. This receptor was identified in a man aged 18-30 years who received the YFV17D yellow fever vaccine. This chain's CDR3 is CAIRLERGDTQYF. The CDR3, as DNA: TGTGCCATCAGGTTGGAACGCGGAGATACGCAGTATTTT.